This T cell receptor (beta chain) emerged from a study of Graves' ophthalmopathy and Graves' hyperthyroidism. Study information: The collection of peripheral blood took place at initial diagnosis, before any treatment. Study-wide points: Blood also contained most of the expanded thyroid clonotypes above 0.001 frequency.

Other autoimmune diseases, uncontrolled infections, pregnancy or lactation led to the exclusion of patients. A roughly 10 ml volume of fresh peripheral blood provided the PBMCs. RNA served as the template for amplifying TCR beta CDR3 regions. HTBI-primed RT-PCR formed the first round, and a multiplex PCR formed the second. Each CDR3 protein is one row after TCRdb ran MiXCR on the multiplex PCR reads. Of about 700,000 distinct CDR3 sequences listed, 40% were seen once; the top ten hold around 40%. Germline V gene data show CDR1 as SNHLY and CDR2 as FYNNEI. The CDR3 consists of 15 residues. V was clipped by 4 bases and J by 1 base, with 13 bases between them. Concerning this clonotype itself: Its target is not known.

V and J are TRBV2 and TRBJ2-5; D is possibly TRBD2 (5 bases). This sequence was found in an adult man with Graves' ophthalmopathy. The sequenced sample was peripheral blood. CDR3 coding DNA: TGTGCCAGCAGTGGCGTTGGAGCGGCCCAAGAGACCCAGTACTTC. Protein product: CASSGVGAAQETQYF. Combining the CDR3 with reference TRBV2 and TRBJ2-5 gives the whole variable domain EPEVTQTPSHQVTQMGQEVILRCVPISNHLYFYWYRQILGQKVEFLVSFYNNEISEKSEIFDDQFSVERPDGSNFTLKIRSTKLEDSAMYFCASSGVGAAQETQYFGPGTRLLVL.